This T cell receptor beta chain was retrieved from a study of shared clonotypes between healthy human individuals. CDR1 and CDR2 from the germline V gene are MNHNS and SASEGT. The CDR3 covers 15 residues. J was trimmed by 2 bases and V by 4 bases; bases with no gene match: 7. Several immunoSEQ plates received, in even portions, the genomic DNA of each subset. Sequencing used immunoSEQ multiplex PCR; TCRdb keeps in-frame clones, though not all of them. The sample carries 2 million or so clones, roughly 95% recorded once. The source of this sequence is a man younger than 35 in good health. The sample was naive CD4+ T cells sorted from blood. Subset described: CD45RA+ positively selected. The V call is TRBV6-1, the J call TRBJ1-1; 7 bases are shared with TRBD1. This chain's CDR3 is CASSAGTATNTEAFF. As DNA, the CDR3 is TGTGCCAGCAGTGCCGGGACAGCTACCAACACTGAAGCTTTCTTT.